Included here is one T cell receptor (beta chain) sequence, with context. Its target antigen remains unknown. The sample holds no much larger clone one base away, and base qualities are not on file. The data were obtained in a study of OX40 agonist ivuxolimab in advanced cancers. Context from the whole study: Ivuxolimab, which targeted the costimulatory receptor OX40 (CD134), was an agonistic, fully human IgG2 monoclonal antibody. Prior anti-PD-1, anti-PD-L1 or anti-CTLA-4 therapy was permitted, and about 40% of dose-escalation patients had received checkpoint inhibitors. Partial responses occurred in three dose-escalation patients: two with cutaneous melanoma and one with hepatocellular carcinoma. The monotherapy dose-escalation portion (N of about 50 patients) of the phase I ivuxolimab trial is reported in the paper. Intravenous ivuxolimab was administered to patients every 2 weeks at six dose levels: 0.01, 0.1, 0.3, 1.5, 3 and 10 mg/kg. Among the roughly 52 dose-escalation patients, 19 had hepatocellular carcinoma, 15 or so melanoma, 9 renal cell carcinoma and 9 head and neck cancer. The dose-escalation cohort was 82.7% male with a mean age of about 54 years, ranging from roughly 23 to 90. The purpose of peripheral TCRbeta sequencing was to test whether ivuxolimab changed TCR sequence diversity and led to clonal T-cell expansion. The full study reports these points: After ivuxolimab, expanded clones were on average more numerous among CD8+ T cells than among CD4+ T cells. At doses of 0.1 to 3.0 mg/kg, clonal expansion of both CD4+ and CD8+ blood T cells was observed from baseline to week 6. Partial responders in the 0.1-3.0 mg/kg groups had among the lowest normalized peripheral clonal expansion, especially among CD8+ T cells. The antigen specificity of the clonally expanded peripheral T cells was not determined. Low levels of normalized T-cell clonal expansion were also seen in some patients who did not respond.

Patients with autoimmune disease history or receiving systemic immunosuppression were excluded from the trial. Peripheral blood for TCR sequencing was collected from all dose cohorts at baseline, on cycle 4 day 1, and on cycle 7 day 1. The samples were drawn from a first-in-human, open-label, multicenter phase I dose-escalation trial of ivuxolimab. Adults with locally advanced or metastatic melanoma, renal cell carcinoma, hepatocellular carcinoma or head and neck squamous cell carcinoma were enrolled in the trial. Before TCR sequencing, CD4+ and CD8+ T cells were separately sorted from peripheral blood. To sequence the TCRbeta CDR3 region, genomic DNA was isolated from the sorted cells. The immunoSEQ Assay was used for sequencing of TCRbeta CDR3 regions. TCRdb provides this immuneACCESS table in a form limited to in-frame rearrangements. Some clones are lacking; in checked studies, under half of them reflect an unresolved V gene, and why the rest are absent is not known. The sample includes tens of thousands of clones, with more than 85% observed a single time. Approximately 18% of the sample goes to the ten largest clones.

The germline ends are 11 bases apart after V is trimmed by 4 bases and J by 0 bases. For CDR1 and CDR2, the germline V gene lists SGHRS and YFSETQ. The CDR3 goes from the cysteine to the phenylalanine over 16 residues. Only the CDR3 DNA stays, 48 bases, in frame from base 1. The sequenced sample was CD4+ or CD8+ T cells sorted from blood, obtained in a trial of the OX40 agonist ivuxolimab. This receptor was obtained from an adult with an advanced solid tumor such as melanoma, head and neck, liver or kidney cancer. The V and J genes are TRBV5-1 and TRBJ2-6; no D gene is confidently identified. The DNA sequence reads TGCGCCAGCAGCCCCGAAGGGTTCTCTGGGGCCAACGTCCTGACTTTC. Protein translation: CASSPEGFSGANVLTF.